The present TCR beta chain was sequenced within a study of blood T cell repertoires in COVID-19. Clones were read by immunoSEQ multiplex PCR, and TCRdb kept only the in-frame ones, dropping some. This sample carries tens of thousands of clones, around 90% of them seen once, and the ten largest clones take around 14%. The J segment lost 6 bases and the V segment lost 7 bases, leaving 8 bases of the junction unmatched. This CDR3 is 14 amino acids long. In germline, CDR1 is GTSNPN, CDR2 SVGIG (reference sequence). This sequence originates from a male donor with acute or convalescent COVID-19. The rearrangement joins TRBV30 to TRBJ1-4; TRBD1 matches at 10 bases. The sample consisted of peripheral blood. CDR3 coding DNA: TGTGCCTCAAACGGAGACAGGGGGCATGAAAAACTGTTTTTT. Translating gives CASNGDRGHEKLFF.